One and the same sample provided the 10 T cell receptor beta chains below, sequenced in a study of beta chain features in type 1 diabetes. Sequencing targeted expressed TCRB transcripts, as all isolated RNA had been reverse transcribed. Sequencing was performed with immunoSEQ multiplex PCR; in TCRdb, only in-frame clones are kept and a portion is missing. The sample lists 970,000 or so clones; about a sixth were seen once. Input material: naive CD4+ T cells from blood. All receptors derive from a young woman in good health.

This clone was observed a handful of times. The chain carries TRBV14 and TRBJ2-1; D unclear. CDR1 is SGHDN and CDR2 is FVKESK in the germline V gene. V gave up 0 bases and J gave up 4 bases, with 13 bases separating them. The CDR3 runs 16 residues. CDR3 in amino acids: CASSQDQLLTYNEQFF. The CDR3 DNA sequence: TGTGCCAGCAGCCAAGATCAATTACTGACATACAATGAGCAGTTCTTC.

This clone turned up a few times. V gene TRBV19 combines with J gene TRBJ2-7; TRBD1 matches 7 bases. Trimming took 5 bases from V and 0 from J; bases not matched to a gene: 7. The CDR3 covers 15 residues. Germline CDR1 reads LNHDA; CDR2 reads SQIVND (reference sequence). CDR3 nucleotide sequence: TGTGCCAGTAGTCCGGGACAGACGAGCTCCTACGAGCAGTACTTC. It is translated as CASSPGQTSSYEQYF.

This clone has just a few counts. The same CDR3 is also encoded by other DNA sequences in this sample. This sequence joins TRBV28 and TRBJ2-7, with D perhaps matching TRBD1 (6 bases). The germline V gene has CDR1 MDHEN and CDR2 SYDVKM. The V end was cut by 3 bases, the J end by 0 bases, with 12 bases between. This CDR3 contains 15 residues. The CDR3 loop is CASSLTGALSYEQYF. The CDR3 nucleotides are TGTGCCAGCAGTTTGACAGGTGCCCTCTCCTACGAGCAGTACTTC.

This chain connects TRBV27 to TRBJ2-1; no clear D gene. The CDR3 runs 15 residues. Trimming shortened V by 6 bases and J by 4 bases, and 16 bases separated the two germline ends. Per germline, CDR1 MNHEY and CDR2 SMNVEV (reference sequence). DNA of the CDR3: TGTGCCAGCAGCCCTGGGCGGATCGAGTACAATGAGCAGTTCTTC. Its translation is CASSPGRIEYNEQFF.

The gene calls are TRBV19 and TRBJ2-7; TRBD1 is a possible D gene (5 bases). CDR3 length equals 13 residues. V lost 5 bases and J lost 4, with 12 bases in between. Germline CDR1 reads LNHDA; CDR2 reads SQIVND (reference sequence). The CDR3: CASSRSRDYEQYF. Here the CDR3 DNA reads TGTGCCAGTAGTCGAAGCAGGGATTACGAGCAGTACTTC.

The rearrangement uses TRBV4-2 and TRBJ1-5; D is unresolved. The V end was cut by 5 bases, the J end by 0 bases, with 17 bases between. The CDR3 covers 17 residues. CDR1 and CDR2 from the germline V gene are LGHNA and YNFKEQ. In nucleotides, the CDR3 is TGTGCCAGCAGCTCCCGAGCGACGTTAGATAGCAATCAGCCCCAGCATTTT. As protein: CASSSRATLDSNQPQHF.

This clone was observed a few times. The genes are TRBV6-6 and TRBJ2-7, with unresolved D. Germline V lookup: CDR1 MNHNY, CDR2 SVGAGI (reference sequence). Trimming removed 2 bases at V and 6 bases at J, with 11 bases between. This CDR3 region has 13 residues. The CDR3 region has the DNA TGTGCCAGCAGTTACACTTCAAGGGCCGAGCAGTACTTC. Translating it yields CASSYTSRAEQYF.

This clone turned up a few times. V gene TRBV9 combines with J gene TRBJ1-5; D unresolved. The germline V gene encodes CDR1 SGDLS and CDR2 YYNGEE. Between the trimmed V and J ends, which lost 0 bases and 9 bases, there was a span of 13 bases. The CDR3 is 14 residues long. The CDR3 loop reads CASSVDRELGPQHF. The CDR3 DNA reads as TGTGCCAGCAGCGTAGATAGAGAGTTAGGGCCCCAGCATTTT.

CDR3 nucleotide sequence: TGTGCCAGCAGCTCAAGACATGTCCAGACCGGGGAGCTGTTTTTT. This translates into CASSSRHVQTGELFF. The rearrangement joins TRBV5-6 to TRBJ2-2; no reliable D call. Germline V CDR1 and CDR2: SGHDT, YYEEEE. The CDR3 loop spans 15 amino acids. V was pared by 3 bases and J by 5 bases, with 14 bases between.

This clone was detected a few times. The V call is TRBV7-9, the J call TRBJ1-3; D is unresolved. Trimming removed 4 bases at V and 6 bases at J, with 10 bases between. In germline, CDR1 is SEHNR, CDR2 FQNEAQ (reference sequence). This CDR3 region has 13 residues. The CDR3 loop is CASSWADENTIYF. CDR3 nucleotides: TGTGCCAGCAGCTGGGCGGACGAAAACACCATATATTTT.